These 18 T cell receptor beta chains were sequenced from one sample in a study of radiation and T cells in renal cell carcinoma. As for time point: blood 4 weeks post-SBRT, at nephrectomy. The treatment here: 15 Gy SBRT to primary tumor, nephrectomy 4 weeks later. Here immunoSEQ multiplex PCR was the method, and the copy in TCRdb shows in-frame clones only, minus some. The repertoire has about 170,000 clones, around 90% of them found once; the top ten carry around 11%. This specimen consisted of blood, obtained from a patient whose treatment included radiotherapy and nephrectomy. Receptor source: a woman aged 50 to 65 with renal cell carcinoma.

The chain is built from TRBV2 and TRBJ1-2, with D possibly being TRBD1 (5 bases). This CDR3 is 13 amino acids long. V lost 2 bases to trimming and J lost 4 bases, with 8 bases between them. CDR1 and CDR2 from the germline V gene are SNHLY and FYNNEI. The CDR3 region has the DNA TGTGCCAGCAGTGAACAGGGCCTCTATGGCTACACCTTC. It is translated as CASSEQGLYGYTF. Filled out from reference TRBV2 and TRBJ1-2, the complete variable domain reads EPEVTQTPSHQVTQMGQEVILRCVPISNHLYFYWYRQILGQKVEFLVSFYNNEISEKSEIFDDQFSVERPDGSNFTLKIRSTKLEDSAMYFCASSEQGLYGYTFGSGTRLTVV.

In DNA form, the CDR3 reads TGTGCCAGCAGTGGTGGCATTCACCTGGTCTCTGGGGCCAACGTCCTGACTTTC. Translated, it gives CASSGGIHLVSGANVLTF. The rearrangement joins TRBV25-1 to TRBJ2-6; D gene ambiguous. Trimming removed 4 bases at V and 0 bases at J, with 16 bases between. This CDR3 comprises 18 residues. The germline CDR1 and CDR2 sequences are MGHDK and SYGVNS.

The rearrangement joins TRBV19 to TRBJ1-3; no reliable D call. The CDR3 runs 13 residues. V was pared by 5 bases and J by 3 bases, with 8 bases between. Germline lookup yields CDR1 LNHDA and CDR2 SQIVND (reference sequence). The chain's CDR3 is CASSHKFGNTIYF. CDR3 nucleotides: TGTGCCAGTAGTCACAAGTTTGGAAACACCATATATTTT.

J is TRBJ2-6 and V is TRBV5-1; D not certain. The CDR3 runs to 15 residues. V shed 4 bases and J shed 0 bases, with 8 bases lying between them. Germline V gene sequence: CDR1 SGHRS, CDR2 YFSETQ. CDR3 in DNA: TGCGCCAGCAGCAAGGATCCCTCTGGGGCCAACGTCCTGACTTTC. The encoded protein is CASSKDPSGANVLTF.

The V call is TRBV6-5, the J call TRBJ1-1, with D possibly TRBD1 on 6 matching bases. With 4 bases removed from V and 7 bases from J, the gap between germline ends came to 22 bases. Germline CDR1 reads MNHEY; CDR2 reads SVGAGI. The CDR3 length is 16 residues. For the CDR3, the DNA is TGTGCCAGCAGTTCGAACCGTTACGGACAGATTAATGAAGCTTTCTTT. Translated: CASSSNRYGQINEAFF.

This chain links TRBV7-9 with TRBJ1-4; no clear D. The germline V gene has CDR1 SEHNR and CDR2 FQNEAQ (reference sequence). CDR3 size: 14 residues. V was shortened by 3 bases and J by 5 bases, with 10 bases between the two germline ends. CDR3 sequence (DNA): TGTGCCAGCAGCTTCGGGCACCGAAATGAAAAACTGTTTTTT. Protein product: CASSFGHRNEKLFF. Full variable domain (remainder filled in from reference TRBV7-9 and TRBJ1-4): DTGVSQNPRHKITKRGQNVTFRCDPISEHNRLYWYRQTLGQGPEFLTYFQNEAQLEKSRLLSDRFSAERPKGSFSTLEIQRTEQGDSAMYLCASSFGHRNEKLFFGSGTQLSVL.

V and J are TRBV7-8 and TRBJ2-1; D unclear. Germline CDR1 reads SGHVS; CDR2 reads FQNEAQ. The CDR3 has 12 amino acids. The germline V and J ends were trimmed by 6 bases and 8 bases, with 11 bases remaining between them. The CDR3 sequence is CASSWASDEQFF. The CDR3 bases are TGTGCCAGCAGTTGGGCGTCCGATGAGCAGTTCTTC.

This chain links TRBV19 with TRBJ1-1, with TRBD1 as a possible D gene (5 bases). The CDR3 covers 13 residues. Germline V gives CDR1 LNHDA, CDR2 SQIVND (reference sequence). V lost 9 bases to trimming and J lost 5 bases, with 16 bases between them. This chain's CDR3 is CASTLDTFTEAFF. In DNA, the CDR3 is TGTGCCAGCACCCTGGACACGTTTACTGAAGCTTTCTTT.

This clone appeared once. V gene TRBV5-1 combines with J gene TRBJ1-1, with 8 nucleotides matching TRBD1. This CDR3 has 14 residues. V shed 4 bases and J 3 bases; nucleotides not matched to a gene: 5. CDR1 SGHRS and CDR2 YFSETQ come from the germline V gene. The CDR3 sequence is CASSTGQGDTEAFF. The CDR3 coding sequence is TGCGCCAGCAGCACCGGACAGGGAGACACTGAAGCTTTCTTT. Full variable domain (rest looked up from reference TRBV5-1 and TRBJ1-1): KAGVTQTPRYLIKTRGQQVTLSCSPISGHRSVSWYQQTPGQGLQFLFEYFSETQRNKGNFPGRFSGRQFSNSRSEMNVSTLELGDSALYLCASSTGQGDTEAFFGQGTRLTVV.

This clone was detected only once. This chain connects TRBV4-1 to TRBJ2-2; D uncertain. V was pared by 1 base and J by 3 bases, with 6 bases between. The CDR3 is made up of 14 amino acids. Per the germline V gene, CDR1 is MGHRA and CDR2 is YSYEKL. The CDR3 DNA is TGCGCCAGCAGCCAAGTGGGTTACACCGGGGAGCTGTTTTTT. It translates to CASSQVGYTGELFF.

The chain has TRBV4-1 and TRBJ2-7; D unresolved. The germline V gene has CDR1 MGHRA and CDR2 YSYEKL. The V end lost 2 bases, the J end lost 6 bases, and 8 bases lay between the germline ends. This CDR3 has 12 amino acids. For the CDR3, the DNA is TGCGCCAGCAGCCAACTGGGTGGCGAGCAGTACTTC. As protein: CASSQLGGEQYF.

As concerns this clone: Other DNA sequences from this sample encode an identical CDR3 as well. This chain's CDR3 is CASSIREGGTEAFF. In nucleotides, the CDR3 is TGTGCCAGTAGTATCCGCGAGGGTGGGACTGAAGCTTTCTTT. The V gene is TRBV19, the J gene TRBJ1-1, with D unclear. Germline V gene lookup returns CDR1 LNHDA and CDR2 SQIVND (reference sequence). CDR3 length: 14 residues. V gave up 3 bases and J gave up 5 bases, with 13 bases separating them.

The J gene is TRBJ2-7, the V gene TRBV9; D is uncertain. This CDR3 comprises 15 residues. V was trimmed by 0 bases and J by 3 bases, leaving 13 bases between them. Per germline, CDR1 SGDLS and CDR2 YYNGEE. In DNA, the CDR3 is TGTGCCAGCAGCGTAGACACCTCCCCCCTCTACGAGCAGTACTTC. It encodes CASSVDTSPLYEQYF.

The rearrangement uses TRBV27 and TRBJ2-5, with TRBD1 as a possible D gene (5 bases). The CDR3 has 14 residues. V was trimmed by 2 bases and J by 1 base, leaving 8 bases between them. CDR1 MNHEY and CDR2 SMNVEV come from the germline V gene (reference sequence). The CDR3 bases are TGTGCCAGCAGTTTAGGGGCCGTCCAAGAGACCCAGTACTTC. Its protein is CASSLGAVQETQYF.

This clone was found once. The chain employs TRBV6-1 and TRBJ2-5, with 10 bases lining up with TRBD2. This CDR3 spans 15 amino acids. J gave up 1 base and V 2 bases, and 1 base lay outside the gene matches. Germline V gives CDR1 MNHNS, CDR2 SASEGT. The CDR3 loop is CASSETSGVQETQYF. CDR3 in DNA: TGTGCCAGCAGTGAAACTAGCGGGGTCCAAGAGACCCAGTACTTC.

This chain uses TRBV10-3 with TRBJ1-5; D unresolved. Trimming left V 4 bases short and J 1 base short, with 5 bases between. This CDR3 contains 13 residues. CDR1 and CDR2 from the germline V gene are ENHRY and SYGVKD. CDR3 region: CAISVDSNQPQHF. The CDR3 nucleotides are TGTGCCATCAGTGTTGACAGCAATCAGCCCCAGCATTTT.

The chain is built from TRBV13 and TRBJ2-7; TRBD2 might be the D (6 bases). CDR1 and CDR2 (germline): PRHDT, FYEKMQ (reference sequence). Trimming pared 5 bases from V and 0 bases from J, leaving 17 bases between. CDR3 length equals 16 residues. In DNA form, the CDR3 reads TGTGCCAGCAGCATCAATTCCGGGGGATACTCCTACGAGCAGTACTTC. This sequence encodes CASSINSGGYSYEQYF. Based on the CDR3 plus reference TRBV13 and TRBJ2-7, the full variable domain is AAGVIQSPRHLIKEKRETATLKCYPIPRHDTVYWYQQGPGQDPQFLISFYEKMQSDKGSIPDRFSAQQFSDYHSELNMSSLELGDSALYFCASSINSGGYSYEQYFGPGTRLTVT.

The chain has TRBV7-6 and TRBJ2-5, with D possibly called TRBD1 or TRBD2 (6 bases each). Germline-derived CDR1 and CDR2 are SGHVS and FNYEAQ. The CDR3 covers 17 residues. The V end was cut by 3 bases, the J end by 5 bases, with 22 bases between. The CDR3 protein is CASSFIAGTGARETQYF. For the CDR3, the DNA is TGTGCCAGCAGCTTCATTGCTGGGACGGGGGCCAGGGAGACCCAGTACTTC.